The entry that follows covers one T cell receptor beta chain sequence. Under the authors' procedure: Estimation of nucleated cell counts relied on the amplification of reference gene primers. Here immunoSEQ multiplex PCR was the method, and the copy in TCRdb shows in-frame clones only, minus some. The D gene and trimming were derived from the DNA, and the V and J assignments and clone size from that table. The sample lists 450,000 to 500,000 clones; approximately 85% were seen once. CDR3 length: 15 amino acids. V was clipped by 6 bases and J by 4 bases, with 17 bases between them. Germline CDR1 is KGHDR and CDR2 is SFDVKD. This entry is derived from a study of blood T cell repertoires in COVID-19. Study at large: The United States, Italy and Spain were the sources of the acute and convalescent COVID-19 samples. The cDNA or gDNA used as material had been derived from T cells, B-cell-depleted T cells, or PBMCs.

Material for sequencing was peripheral blood. The chain has TRBV24-1 and TRBJ2-5, with D perhaps matching TRBD2 (7 bases). This receptor was taken from a human donor in a cohort sampled during active COVID-19. This CDR3 reads CATSTTWGGRETQYF. The CDR3 DNA reads TGTGCCACCAGTACAACCTGGGGGGGCAGAGAGACCCAGTACTTC.